The 3 T cell receptor beta chains in this list originate from one sample, sequenced in a study of cytomegalovirus exposure and HLA in healthy donors. In the PCR, 60 Vbeta and 13 Jbeta primers were used. TCRdb keeps only in-frame clones here, not all; method: immunoSEQ multiplex PCR. In the table there are some 110,000 clones, around 15% of which are singletons. The sample was PBMCs. The receptors here all came from a female donor in good health and CMV-seronegative.

The chain combines TRBV19 with TRBJ2-5; TRBD1 matches at 7 bases. V was clipped by 8 bases and J by 5 bases; unmatched bases: 8. From germline, CDR1 is LNHDA and CDR2 SQIVND (reference sequence). The CDR3 has 13 residues. This CDR3 is CASEGRGHETQYF. The CDR3 DNA follows: TGTGCCAGTGAAGGAAGGGGGCATGAGACCCAGTACTTC.

This clone was counted a few times. This chain links TRBV9 with TRBJ2-1, with 9 bases that match TRBD2. The germline V gene encodes CDR1 SGDLS and CDR2 YYNGEE. V lost 0 bases to trimming and J lost 7 bases; unmatched junction nucleotides: 17. CDR3 length equals 19 residues. The CDR3, as DNA: TGTGCCAGCAGCGTAGGGTTGCAGGGCTATACTAGCGGGTCGAATGAGCAGTTCTTC. It is translated as CASSVGLQGYTSGSNEQFF.

This clone was counted a single time. This sequence joins TRBV18 and TRBJ2-7, with TRBD2 matching over 9 bases. The CDR3 has 16 amino acids. The germline CDR1 and CDR2 sequences are KGHSH and LQKENI. V was pared by 3 bases and J by 4 bases, with 10 bases of the junction left unmatched. Written as DNA, the CDR3 is TGTGCCAGCTCACCGGCCCGAGGGGCGGGGGGGTACGAGCAGTACTTC. Its protein product is CASSPARGAGGYEQYF.